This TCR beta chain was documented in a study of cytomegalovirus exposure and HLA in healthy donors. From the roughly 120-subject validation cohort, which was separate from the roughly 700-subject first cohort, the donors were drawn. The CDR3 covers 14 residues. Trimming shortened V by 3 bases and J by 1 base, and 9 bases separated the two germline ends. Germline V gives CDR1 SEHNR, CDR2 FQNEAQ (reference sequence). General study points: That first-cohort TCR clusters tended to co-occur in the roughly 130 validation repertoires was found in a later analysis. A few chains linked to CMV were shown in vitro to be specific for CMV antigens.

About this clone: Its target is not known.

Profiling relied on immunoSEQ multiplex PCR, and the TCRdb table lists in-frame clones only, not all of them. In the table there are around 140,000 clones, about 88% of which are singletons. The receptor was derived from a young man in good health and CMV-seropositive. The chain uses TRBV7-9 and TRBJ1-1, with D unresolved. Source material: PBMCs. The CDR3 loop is CASSLFGGNTEAFF. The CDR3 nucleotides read TGTGCCAGCAGCTTGTTCGGTGGGAACACTGAAGCTTTCTTT.